Presented here are 32 T cell receptor beta chains from one specimen sequenced in a study of CD8+ T cells in alopecia areata. Regarding treatment: oral pan-JAK inhibitor, 5-10 mg twice daily. Sequencing used cDNA as its template, made by extracting RNA and reverse transcribing it. The assay was immunoSEQ multiplex PCR, and TCRdb's table has in-frame clones only and misses some. The table lists more than 200,000 clones, 64% of them singletons. Sequences were derived from CD4+ T cells sorted from blood, sampled at week 4, from a patient treated with tofacitinib. These receptor sequences come from a human donor with alopecia areata.

CDR3 sequence (DNA): TGCAGCGTTGGGGGAGGCGGCTATGGCTACACCTTC. It yields the protein CSVGGGGYGYTF. The rearrangement uses TRBV29-1 and TRBJ1-2; D not resolved. The length of the CDR3 is 12 residues. Per the germline V gene, CDR1 is SQVTM and CDR2 is ANQGSEA. Trimming left V 4 bases short and J 4 bases short, with 10 bases between. The whole variable domain, filled in from reference TRBV29-1 and TRBJ1-2, reads SAVISQKPSRDICQRGTSLTIQCQVDSQVTMMFWYRQQPGQSLTLIATANQGSEATYESGFVIDKFPISRPNLTFSTLTVSNMSPEDSSIYLCSVGGGGYGYTFGSGTRLTVV.

The chain has TRBV10-1 and TRBJ2-7; 9 nucleotides agree with TRBD2. The CDR3 extends over 12 amino acids. Losses at the gene ends were 3 bases for V and 10 bases for J; bases not matched to a gene: 4. Germline CDR1 is WNHNN and CDR2 is SYGVQD (reference sequence). CDR3 nucleotide sequence: TGCGCCAGCAGTGAAGGTCTAGCGGGACAGTACTTC. It yields the protein CASSEGLAGQYF.

A few counts support this clone. The rearrangement joins TRBV10-3 to TRBJ1-1; a weak D match, TRBD1 (5 bases). Germline CDR1 ENHRY, CDR2 SYGVKD. The CDR3 consists of 12 residues. Trimming took off 10 bases at V and 1 base at J, with 10 bases between the two ends. CDR3 sequence: CASRGTNTEAFF. The CDR3 DNA is TGTGCCAGCCGAGGGACGAACACTGAAGCTTTCTTT.

This clone was picked up a small number of times. J is TRBJ2-1 and V is TRBV6-5; D is unclear. With 8 bases removed from V and 15 bases from J, the gap between germline ends came to 17 bases. This CDR3 is built from 11 residues. From germline, CDR1 is MNHEY and CDR2 SVGAGI. In DNA form, the CDR3 reads TGTGCCAGCCCCGACCCGGGCTCCCTGTTCTTC. Encoded protein: CASPDPGSLFF.

This clone showed up just a few times. The chain recombines TRBV29-1 with TRBJ1-2, with 12 nucleotides matching TRBD1. The CDR3 covers 17 residues. Germline V gene data show CDR1 as SQVTM and CDR2 as ANQGSEA. V lost 4 bases to trimming and J lost 0 bases; unmatched junction nucleotides: 9. The CDR3 bases are TGCAGCGTTGCTGGTGGGACAGGGGGCGCGACTAACTATGGCTACACCTTC. Its translation: CSVAGGTGGATNYGYTF.

The chain has TRBV9 and TRBJ2-3; TRBD2 matches at 10 bases. V shed 0 bases and J 6 bases; nucleotides not matched to a gene: 1. Germline CDR1 is SGDLS and CDR2 is YYNGEE. This CDR3 contains 14 residues. CDR3 nucleotides: TGTGCCAGCAGCGTAGGGACTAGCGGTGATACGCAGTATTTT. It is translated as CASSVGTSGDTQYF.

This chain uses TRBV5-4 with TRBJ2-5; 11 nucleotides align to TRBD2. V shed 2 bases, J shed 2 bases, and the junction held 5 bases outside the gene matches. The CDR3 runs 16 residues. CDR1 SGHNT and CDR2 YYREEE come from the germline V gene (reference sequence). CDR3 in DNA: TGTGCCAGCAGCTTCGGGACTAGCGGAAATCAAGAGACCCAGTACTTC. This sequence encodes CASSFGTSGNQETQYF.

The chain employs TRBV23-1 and TRBJ2-5, with unresolved D. TRBV23-1 is annotated as an ORF whose role is uncertain. CDR3 length equals 17 residues. V lost 1 base to trimming and J lost 3 bases, with 18 bases between them. DNA of the CDR3: TGCGCCAGCAGTCAATGTGTGCGTGGAGTACCTAAAGAGACCCAGTACTTC. Its protein is CASSQCVRGVPKETQYF.

This clone appeared once. The V and J genes are TRBV30 and TRBJ1-5; unclear D gene. V lost 0 bases and J lost 8, with 11 bases in between. This CDR3 is built from 13 residues. Looked up from germline, CDR1 is GTSNPN and CDR2 is SVGIG (reference sequence). CDR3 coding DNA: TGTGCCTGGAGTGTACACGGGGTTGAGCCCCAGCATTTT. Protein product: CAWSVHGVEPQHF.

This clone showed up just a few times. The chain couples TRBV2 to TRBJ2-6; 7 bases are a match to TRBD1. The CDR3 consists of 15 residues. With V trimmed by 2 bases and J by 2 bases, 0 bases remained unmatched. Germline CDR1 is SNHLY and CDR2 is FYNNEI. The CDR3 reads CASSEQGAGANVLTF. CDR3 DNA sequence: TGTGCCAGCAGTGAACAGGGGGCTGGGGCCAACGTCCTGACTTTC. The full variable domain, in which reference TRBV2 and TRBJ2-6 provide the parts outside the CDR3, is EPEVTQTPSHQVTQMGQEVILRCVPISNHLYFYWYRQILGQKVEFLVSFYNNEISEKSEIFDDQFSVERPDGSNFTLKIRSTKLEDSAMYFCASSEQGAGANVLTFGAGSRLTVL.

This chain links TRBV5-1 with TRBJ2-1; 10 nucleotides align to TRBD2. The CDR3 loop spans 16 amino acids. Trimming removed 7 bases from V and 1 base from J; junction bases left unmatched: 8. Germline values: CDR1 SGHRS, CDR2 YFSETQ. The chain's CDR3 is CASRLGLAESYNEQFF. For the CDR3, the DNA is TGCGCCAGCCGATTAGGACTAGCGGAATCCTACAATGAGCAGTTCTTC.

This chain connects TRBV29-1 to TRBJ1-6, with a weak D call TRBD1 (5 bases). V lost 5 bases and J 10 bases, leaving 15 bases between the germline ends. The CDR3 is made up of 13 amino acids. CDR1 is SQVTM, CDR2 ANQGSEA, per germline. CDR3 region: CSVLYRWGSPLHF. The CDR3 nucleotides are TGCAGCGTTTTATACCGATGGGGCTCACCCCTCCACTTT.

Remarks on this clone: One end of the junction is discordant with germline, which a read error may explain. The V call is TRBV10-3, the J call TRBJ1-5; D unclear. Germline V gene data show CDR1 as ENHRY and CDR2 as SYGVKD. The CDR3 contains 14 residues. CDR3 sequence reads: CAISETPGKQPQHF. CDR3 coding DNA: TGTGCCATCAGTGAGACCCCCGGCAAACAGCCCCAGCATTTT.

The chain combines TRBV4-3 with TRBJ2-4; D unclear. Trimming shortened V by 0 bases and J by 7 bases, and 13 bases separated the two germline ends. The germline CDR1 and CDR2 sequences are LGHNA and YSLEER. The CDR3 has 15 residues. For the CDR3, the DNA is TGCGCCAGCAGCCAAGATCAAGTAGGGCTCAACATTCAGTACTTC. Translation gives CASSQDQVGLNIQYF.

The CDR3 sequence: CASSQEGGANVLTF. As DNA, the CDR3 is TGCGCCAGCAGCCAAGAGGGCGGGGCCAACGTCCTGACTTTC. The rearrangement joins TRBV4-1 to TRBJ2-6; D unclear. The CDR3 is 14 amino acids. The V gene's germline CDR1 is MGHRA and CDR2 YSYEKL. Trimming left V 0 bases short and J 4 bases short, with 4 bases between.

V is TRBV29-1 and J is TRBJ2-5; 7 bases line up with TRBD2. The V gene's germline CDR1 is SQVTM and CDR2 ANQGSEA. V shed 7 bases, J shed 5 bases, and the junction held 7 bases outside the gene matches. The CDR3 extends over 12 amino acids. CDR3 nucleotides: TGCAGCGCGGGGGACTACGAGGAGACCCAGTACTTC. This gives the protein CSAGDYEETQYF. The variable domain in full, with the rest retrieved from reference TRBV29-1 and TRBJ2-5, is SAVISQKPSRDICQRGTSLTIQCQVDSQVTMMFWYRQQPGQSLTLIATANQGSEATYESGFVIDKFPISRPNLTFSTLTVSNMSPEDSSIYLCSAGDYEETQYFGPGTRLLVL.

This clone was observed a single time. V is TRBV9 and J is TRBJ2-7; 9 nucleotides match TRBD2. The CDR3 has 15 residues. Losses at the gene ends were 0 bases for V and 3 bases for J; bases not matched to a gene: 4. Germline values: CDR1 SGDLS, CDR2 YYNGEE. The CDR3 reads CASSVAPTSGYEQYF. The CDR3 region has the DNA TGTGCCAGCAGCGTAGCCCCGACTAGCGGCTACGAGCAGTACTTC.

The V and J genes are TRBV30 and TRBJ1-2; no reliable D call. Germline V lookup: CDR1 GTSNPN, CDR2 SVGIG (reference sequence). Between the trimmed V and J ends, which lost 0 bases and 3 bases, there was a span of 8 bases. The CDR3 contains 13 residues. This CDR3 is CAWSVEEYYGYTF. The CDR3 DNA reads as TGTGCCTGGAGTGTTGAGGAATACTATGGCTACACCTTC.

The rearrangement links TRBV11-3 to TRBJ2-7, with no clear D. V lost 5 bases and J lost 0, with 11 bases in between. The CDR3 consists of 14 residues. The germline V gene encodes CDR1 SGHNT and CDR2 YENEEA. CDR3 coding DNA: TGTGCCAGCAGCCAAGGACGGAGCTCCTACGAGCAGTACTTC. It specifies CASSQGRSSYEQYF.

V usage is TRBV15 and J usage is TRBJ2-3; TRBD2 might be the D (6 bases). The CDR3 is 16 amino acids. The germline gives CDR1 LNHNV, CDR2 YYDKDF (reference sequence). V was cut by 1 base and J by 5 bases, with 16 bases left in between. The CDR3 sequence: CATSRGWGVVKDTQYF. CDR3 sequence (DNA): TGTGCCACCAGCAGAGGGTGGGGGGTCGTGAAAGATACGCAGTATTTT.

This rearrangement joins TRBV4-3 to TRBJ2-3; 7 bases line up with TRBD1. CDR1 LGHNA and CDR2 YSLEER come from the germline V gene. The CDR3 contains 16 residues. Trimming removed 3 bases from V and 0 bases from J; junction bases left unmatched: 6. CDR3 residues: CASSQDRRPSTDTQYF. The CDR3 coding sequence is TGCGCCAGCAGCCAGGACAGGAGACCTAGCACAGATACGCAGTATTTT.

The sample holds one count of this clone. The chain recombines TRBV6-6 with TRBJ2-4; possibly TRBD2 for D (6 bases). CDR3 size: 12 residues. V was clipped by 6 bases and J by 8 bases, with 11 bases between them. Germline V gene sequence: CDR1 MNHNY, CDR2 SVGAGI (reference sequence). The CDR3 DNA reads as TGTGCCAGCAGCGGCTGGGGGGACATTCAGTACTTC. This gives the protein CASSGWGDIQYF.

The chain carries TRBV2 and TRBJ2-7, with 9 nucleotides matching TRBD1. Germline V CDR1 and CDR2: SNHLY, FYNNEI. V was clipped by 4 bases and J by 7 bases; unmatched bases: 11. The CDR3 sequence is 15 residues long. In DNA form, the CDR3 reads TGTGCCAGCAGTGCTCCGGGACAGGGAAGGGGAGAGCAGTACTTC. It encodes CASSAPGQGRGEQYF.

The V gene is TRBV29-1, the J gene TRBJ2-2; D may be TRBD1 (6 bases). The CDR3 spans 14 residues. The germline CDR1 and CDR2 sequences are SQVTM and ANQGSEA. V lost 6 bases and J 1 base, leaving 12 bases between the germline ends. The CDR3 coding sequence is TGCAGCGTCGCTCAGGACAGGAACACCGGGGAGCTGTTTTTT. Protein sequence: CSVAQDRNTGELFF.

V gene TRBV5-1 combines with J gene TRBJ2-6, with D hard to call. The length of the CDR3 is 17 residues. Trimming removed 2 bases at V and 0 bases at J, with 12 bases between. In germline, CDR1 is SGHRS, CDR2 YFSETQ. The CDR3: CASSFFAANSGANVLTF. Written as DNA, the CDR3 is TGCGCCAGCAGCTTCTTCGCAGCTAACTCTGGGGCCAACGTCCTGACTTTC.

The chain recombines TRBV6-1 with TRBJ1-2; no clear D gene. This CDR3 contains 14 residues. The ends were cut back, 2 bases at V and 6 bases at J, with 13 bases in the middle. The germline V gene encodes CDR1 MNHNS and CDR2 SASEGT. This chain's CDR3 is CASSEITPRDGYTF. The CDR3 nucleotides are TGTGCCAGCAGTGAAATCACTCCCCGGGATGGCTACACCTTC.

This sequence joins TRBV4-2 and TRBJ1-2; TRBD1 matches 7 bases. J was trimmed by 8 bases and V by 1 base; bases with no gene match: 7. Per germline, CDR1 LGHNA and CDR2 YNFKEQ. CDR3 length: 14 residues. CDR3 bases: TGTGCCAGCAGCCAAGTGACAGGGTCAGGCGGCTACACCTTC. This encodes CASSQVTGSGGYTF.

The chain is built from TRBV7-2 and TRBJ1-2; D unclear. Germline CDR1 and CDR2: SGHTA and FQGNSA. V lost 4 bases and J 1 base, leaving 10 bases between the germline ends. The CDR3 length is 14 residues. The CDR3 loop is CASSYALLNYGYTF. The CDR3 nucleotides read TGTGCCAGCAGCTATGCCCTACTTAACTATGGCTACACCTTC.

In this sample, this clone turned up a few times. The rearrangement links TRBV4-1 to TRBJ1-2, with D possibly matching TRBD1 (6 bases). V was shortened by 3 bases and J by 5 bases, with 19 bases between the two germline ends. CDR1 and CDR2 (germline): MGHRA, YSYEKL. This CDR3 has 16 residues. CDR3 region: CASSQAPQGLGYGYTF. Here the CDR3 DNA reads TGCGCCAGCAGCCAGGCCCCACAGGGCTTGGGGTATGGCTACACCTTC.

This clone appeared a few times. The chain couples TRBV10-3 to TRBJ1-6; TRBD1 matches at 8 bases. Losses at the gene ends were 11 bases for V and 7 bases for J; bases not matched to a gene: 10. Germline assignment: CDR1 ENHRY and CDR2 SYGVKD. This CDR3 is built from 14 residues. The CDR3 region is CAVRSGGQNSPLHF. In DNA form, the CDR3 reads TGTGCCGTCCGGTCAGGGGGCCAGAATTCACCCCTCCACTTT.

The rearrangement links TRBV6-1 to TRBJ2-7, with D uncertain. V gave up 9 bases and J gave up 1 base, with 16 bases separating them. Looked up from germline, CDR1 is MNHNS and CDR2 is SASEGT. The CDR3 extends over 14 amino acids. The CDR3 DNA reads TGTGCCAGTCTTGGACGTCACGATTCCTACGAGCAGTACTTC. As protein: CASLGRHDSYEQYF.

The rearrangement joins TRBV2 to TRBJ2-4, with 7 bases fitting TRBD2. J was trimmed by 0 bases and V by 2 bases; bases with no gene match: 4. Germline CDR1 SNHLY, CDR2 FYNNEI. There are 16 residues in the CDR3. CDR3 sequence (DNA): TGTGCCAGCAGTGAATGGGGGGGTTTAGCCAAAAACATTCAGTACTTC. Amino acid sequence: CASSEWGGLAKNIQYF.